This entry lists 18 T cell receptor beta chains sequenced from one sample in a study of chemoradiotherapy in HPV16-positive cancers. Generated by immunoSEQ multiplex PCR, the TCRdb table keeps only in-frame clones and is missing some. The table records over 8,000 clones, over 80% of them present only once. This specimen was blood, taken from a patient who underwent chemoradiotherapy. Every receptor here comes from a human donor with HPV-associated anogenital cancer.

DNA for the CDR3: TGCAGCGTTGTAACGGGAACCGGGGAGCTGTTTTTT. It translates to CSVVTGTGELFF. The V call is TRBV29-1, the J call TRBJ2-2; perhaps TRBD2 as D (5 bases). The CDR3 is 12 residues long. Germline-derived CDR1 and CDR2 are SQVTM and ANQGSEA. The V gene lost 4 bases and the J gene lost 5 bases, with 8 bases spanning the gap.

The rearrangement joins TRBV6-5 to TRBJ1-6; D call uncertain. CDR1 is MNHEY and CDR2 is SVGAGI in the germline V gene. The ends were cut back, 4 bases at V and 7 bases at J, with 11 bases in the middle. The CDR3 extends over 14 amino acids. This chain's CDR3 is CASSSQFTNSPLHF. CDR3 nucleotide sequence: TGTGCCAGCAGTTCCCAATTTACGAATTCACCCCTCCACTTT.

The chain uses TRBV5-1 and TRBJ1-3; no reliable D call. Germline V lookup: CDR1 SGHRS, CDR2 YFSETQ. The CDR3 runs 15 residues. Trimming stripped 4 bases from V and 0 bases from J, with 11 bases between. CDR3 residues: CASSHIRPSGNTIYF. DNA of the CDR3: TGCGCCAGCAGCCATATCAGACCCTCTGGAAACACCATATATTTT. The complete variable domain, with remaining parts taken from reference TRBV5-1 and TRBJ1-3, reads KAGVTQTPRYLIKTRGQQVTLSCSPISGHRSVSWYQQTPGQGLQFLFEYFSETQRNKGNFPGRFSGRQFSNSRSEMNVSTLELGDSALYLCASSHIRPSGNTIYFGEGSWLTVV.

The CDR3 sequence is CASSLVLRADGYTF. DNA for the CDR3: TGTGCCAGCAGCTTAGTTCTCAGGGCGGATGGCTACACCTTC. The V and J genes are TRBV7-8 and TRBJ1-2, with D possibly matching TRBD1 (5 bases). V gave up 1 base and J gave up 6 bases, with 12 bases separating them. CDR1 is SGHVS, CDR2 FQNEAQ, per germline. CDR3 length: 14 residues. Drawing the rest from reference TRBV7-8 and TRBJ1-2, the complete variable domain is GAGVSQSPRYKVAKRGQDVALRCDPISGHVSLFWYQQALGQGPEFLTYFQNEAQLDKSGLPSDRFFAERPEGSVSTLKIQRTQQEDSAVYLCASSLVLRADGYTFGSGTRLTVV.

This clone was seen only a few times. This sequence joins TRBV4-2 and TRBJ1-1; TRBD1 is a possible D gene (6 bases). The CDR3 is 14 residues long. V was pared by 4 bases and J by 5 bases, with 14 bases between. Per germline, CDR1 LGHNA and CDR2 YNFKEQ. Here the CDR3 DNA reads TGTGCCAGCAGCCCCCTTAAAACAGGGACTGAAGCTTTCTTT. It specifies CASSPLKTGTEAFF.

The V gene is TRBV9, the J gene TRBJ1-3; TRBD1 matches at 7 bases. There are 16 residues in the CDR3. Germline V gene lookup returns CDR1 SGDLS and CDR2 YYNGEE. The V and J ends lost 1 base and 1 base, in that order; junction bases with no gene match: 5. In DNA form, the CDR3 reads TGTGCCAGCAGCGTATCCCAGACAGGGTCTGGAAACACCATATATTTT. Amino acids: CASSVSQTGSGNTIYF.

V gene TRBV7-2 combines with J gene TRBJ1-2; D not certain. V lost 4 bases and J 4 bases, leaving 13 bases between the germline ends. From germline, CDR1 is SGHTA and CDR2 FQGNSA. The CDR3 extends over 14 amino acids. In DNA, the CDR3 is TGTGCCAGCAGCTCGACGACCGGTACCTATGGCTACACCTTC. Amino acid sequence: CASSSTTGTYGYTF.

The CDR3 bases are TGTGCCAGCAGTGAGCAAGAGACCCAGTACTTC. This translates into CASSEQETQYF. V gene TRBV27 combines with J gene TRBJ2-5; D unresolved. Trimming removed 5 bases from V and 2 bases from J, with 3 bases in between. Looked up from germline, CDR1 is MNHEY and CDR2 is SMNVEV (reference sequence). This CDR3 spans 11 amino acids.

This clone came up once. The gene calls are TRBV23-1 and TRBJ2-7; D unresolved. TRBV23-1 is designated an ORF whose function remains uncertain. V was shortened by 2 bases and J by 2 bases, with 1 base between the two germline ends. This CDR3 contains 11 residues. CDR3 sequence: CASSQPYEQYV. The DNA of the CDR3 is TGCGCCAGCAGTCAACCCTACGAGCAGTACGTC.

The chain uses TRBV29-1 and TRBJ1-1; 8 nucleotides line up with TRBD1. This CDR3 has 13 amino acids. V was clipped by 6 bases and J by 1 base; unmatched bases: 4. Germline CDR1 is SQVTM and CDR2 is ANQGSEA. The CDR3 DNA is TGCAGCGTGGGACAGGCATCGAACACTGAAGCTTTCTTT. Residues: CSVGQASNTEAFF.

In its sample, this clone was seen once. The V call is TRBV6-5, the J call TRBJ2-4; D is ambiguous. V gave up 5 bases and J gave up 6 bases, with 5 bases separating them. Germline-derived CDR1 and CDR2 are MNHEY and SVGAGI. This CDR3 contains 11 residues. This CDR3 reads CASSHTNIQYF. The CDR3 nucleotides read TGTGCCAGCAGTCACACAAACATTCAGTACTTC.

V usage is TRBV28 and J usage is TRBJ1-6; possibly TRBD1 for D (6 bases). Germline CDR1 and CDR2: MDHEN and SYDVKM. The CDR3 extends over 14 amino acids. The V gene lost 2 bases and the J gene lost 6 bases, with 8 bases spanning the gap. In DNA, the CDR3 is TGTGCCAGCAGTTTAGGGGGGCCTAATTCACCCCTCCACTTT. Translation gives CASSLGGPNSPLHF.

For this clone: Other DNA sequences of this sample code for an identical CDR3. The chain recombines TRBV5-1 with TRBJ2-7; D is unclear. This CDR3 region has 11 residues. V lost 0 bases and J 4 bases, leaving 2 bases between the germline ends. Germline V lookup: CDR1 SGHRS, CDR2 YFSETQ. The CDR3 protein is CASSLGYEQYF. The CDR3 DNA reads TGCGCCAGCAGCTTGGGGTACGAGCAGTACTTC. The full variable domain, in which reference TRBV5-1 and TRBJ2-7 provide the parts outside the CDR3, is KAGVTQTPRYLIKTRGQQVTLSCSPISGHRSVSWYQQTPGQGLQFLFEYFSETQRNKGNFPGRFSGRQFSNSRSEMNVSTLELGDSALYLCASSLGYEQYFGPGTRLTVT.

This clone has just one count. This chain uses TRBV10-2 with TRBJ2-2, with 8 positions matching TRBD1. After removal of 7 bases from V and 4 bases from J, the junction contained 2 bases not matched to a gene. CDR3 length equals 13 residues. CDR1 is WSHSY and CDR2 is SAAADI in the germline V gene. CDR3 DNA sequence: TGCGCCAGCACCGGGACAGGCACCGGGGAGCTGTTTTTT. Translation: CASTGTGTGELFF.

This chain's CDR3 is CASSPGQGANYGYTF. The CDR3 nucleotides are TGCGCCAGCAGCCCAGGACAGGGGGCGAACTATGGCTACACCTTC. The chain has TRBV5-1 and TRBJ1-2, with 11 bases fitting TRBD1. Per the germline V gene, CDR1 is SGHRS and CDR2 is YFSETQ. The CDR3 extends over 15 amino acids. V shed 4 bases, J shed 2 bases, and the junction held 4 bases outside the gene matches.

J is TRBJ2-3 and V is TRBV9; maybe TRBD2 (7 bases). Germline CDR1 is SGDLS and CDR2 is YYNGEE. Trimming cost V 0 bases and J 4 bases, with 12 bases left between them. The CDR3 runs to 15 residues. This CDR3 is CASSVDGGAADTQYF. In nucleotides, the CDR3 is TGTGCCAGCAGCGTAGATGGGGGGGCCGCAGATACGCAGTATTTT.

The J gene is TRBJ1-6, the V gene TRBV6-5, with D unclear. V was trimmed by 6 bases and J by 14 bases, leaving 14 bases between them. Germline V CDR1 and CDR2: MNHEY, SVGAGI. The CDR3 consists of 12 residues. DNA of the CDR3: TGTGCCAGCAGGGCGGCTGATTTAACCCTCCACTTT. This translates into CASRAADLTLHF.

The genes are TRBV6-1 and TRBJ1-1; D gene ambiguous. CDR3 length: 13 residues. V lost 6 bases and J 1 base, leaving 9 bases between the germline ends. Per germline, CDR1 MNHNS and CDR2 SASEGT. The DNA of the CDR3 is TGTGCCAGCAGGTATCAGGAGAACACTGAAGCTTTCTTT. Protein product: CASRYQENTEAFF.